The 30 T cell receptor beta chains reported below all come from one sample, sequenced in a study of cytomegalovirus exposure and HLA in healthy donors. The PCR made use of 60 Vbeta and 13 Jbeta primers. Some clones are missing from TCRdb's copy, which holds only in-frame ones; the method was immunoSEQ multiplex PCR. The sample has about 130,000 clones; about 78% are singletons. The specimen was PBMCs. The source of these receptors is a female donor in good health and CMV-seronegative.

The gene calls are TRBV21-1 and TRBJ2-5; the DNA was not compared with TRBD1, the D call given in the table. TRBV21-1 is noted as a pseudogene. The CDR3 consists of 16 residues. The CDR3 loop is CASSKGWIRAEETQYF. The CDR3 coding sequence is TGTGCCAGCAGCAAAGGATGGATCAGGGCCGAAGAGACCCAGTACTTC.

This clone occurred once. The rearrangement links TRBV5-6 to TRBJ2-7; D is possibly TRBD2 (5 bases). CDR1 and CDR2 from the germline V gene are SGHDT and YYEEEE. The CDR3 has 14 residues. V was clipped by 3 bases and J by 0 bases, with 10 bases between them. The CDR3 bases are TGTGCCAGCAGCTCGGGGTCGAGCTCCTACGAGCAGTACTTC. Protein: CASSSGSSSYEQYF.

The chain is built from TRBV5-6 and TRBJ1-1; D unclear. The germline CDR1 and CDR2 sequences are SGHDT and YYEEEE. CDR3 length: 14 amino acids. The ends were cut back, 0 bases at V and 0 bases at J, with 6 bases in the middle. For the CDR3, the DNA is TGTGCCAGCAGCTTGGGGCTGCTGAACACTGAAGCTTTCTTT. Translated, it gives CASSLGLLNTEAFF.

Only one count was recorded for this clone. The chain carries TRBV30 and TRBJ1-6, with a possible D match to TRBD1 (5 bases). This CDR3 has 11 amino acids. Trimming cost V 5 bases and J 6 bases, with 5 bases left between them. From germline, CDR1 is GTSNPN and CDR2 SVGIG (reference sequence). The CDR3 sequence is CAWDSNSPLHF. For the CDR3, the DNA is TGTGCCTGGGACAGTAATTCACCCCTCCACTTT.

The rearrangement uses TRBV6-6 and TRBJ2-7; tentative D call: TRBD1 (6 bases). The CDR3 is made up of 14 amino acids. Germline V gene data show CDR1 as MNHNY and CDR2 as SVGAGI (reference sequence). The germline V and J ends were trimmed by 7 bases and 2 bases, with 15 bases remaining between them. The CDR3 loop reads CASTKTGLPYEQYF. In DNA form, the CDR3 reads TGTGCCAGCACCAAAACAGGGTTACCCTACGAGCAGTACTTC.

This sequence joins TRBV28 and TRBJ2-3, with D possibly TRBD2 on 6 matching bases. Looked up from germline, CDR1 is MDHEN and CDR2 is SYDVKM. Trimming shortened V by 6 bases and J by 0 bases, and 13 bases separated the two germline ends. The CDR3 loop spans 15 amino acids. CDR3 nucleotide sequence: TGTGCCAGCAGCCTATTGGGGACTAGCACAGATACGCAGTATTTT. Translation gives CASSLLGTSTDTQYF.

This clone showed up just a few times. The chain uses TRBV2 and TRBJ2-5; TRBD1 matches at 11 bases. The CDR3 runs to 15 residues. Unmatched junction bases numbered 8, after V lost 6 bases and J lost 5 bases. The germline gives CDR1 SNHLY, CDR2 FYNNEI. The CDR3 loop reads CASSAGTGGRETQYF. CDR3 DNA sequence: TGTGCCAGCAGCGCCGGGACAGGGGGTCGGGAGACCCAGTACTTC.

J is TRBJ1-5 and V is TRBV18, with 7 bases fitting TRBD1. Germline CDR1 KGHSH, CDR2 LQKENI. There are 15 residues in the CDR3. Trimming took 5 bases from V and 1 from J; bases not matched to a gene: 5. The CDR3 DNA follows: TGTGCCAGCTCAAATGAGGGGGCCAGCAATCAGCCCCAGCATTTT. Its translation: CASSNEGASNQPQHF.

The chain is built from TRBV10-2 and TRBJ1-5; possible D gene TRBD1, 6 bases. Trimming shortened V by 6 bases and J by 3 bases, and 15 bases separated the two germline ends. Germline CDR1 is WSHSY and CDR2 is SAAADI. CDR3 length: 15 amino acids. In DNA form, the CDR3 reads TGCGCCAGCAGACCTGGACAGATCCTCAATCAGCCCCAGCATTTT. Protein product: CASRPGQILNQPQHF.

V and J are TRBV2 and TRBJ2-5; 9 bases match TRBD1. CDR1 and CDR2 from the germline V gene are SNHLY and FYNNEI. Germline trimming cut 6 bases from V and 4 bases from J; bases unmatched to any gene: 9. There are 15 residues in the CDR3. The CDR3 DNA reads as TGTGCCAGCAGGAGGGACAGGGCCCTTGGAGAGACCCAGTACTTC. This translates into CASRRDRALGETQYF.

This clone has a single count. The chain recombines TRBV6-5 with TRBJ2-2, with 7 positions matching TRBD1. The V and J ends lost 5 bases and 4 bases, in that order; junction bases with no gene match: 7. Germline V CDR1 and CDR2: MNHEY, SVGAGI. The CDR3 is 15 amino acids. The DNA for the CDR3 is TGTGCCAGCAGTAGACGACAGGGAACCACCGGGGAGCTGTTTTTT. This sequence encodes CASSRRQGTTGELFF.

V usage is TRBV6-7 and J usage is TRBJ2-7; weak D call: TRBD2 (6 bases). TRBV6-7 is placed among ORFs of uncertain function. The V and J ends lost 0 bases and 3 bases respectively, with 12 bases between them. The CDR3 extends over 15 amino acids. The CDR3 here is CASSYSEGAHYEQYF. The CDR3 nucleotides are TGTGCCAGCAGTTACTCGGAGGGTGCGCACTACGAGCAGTACTTC.

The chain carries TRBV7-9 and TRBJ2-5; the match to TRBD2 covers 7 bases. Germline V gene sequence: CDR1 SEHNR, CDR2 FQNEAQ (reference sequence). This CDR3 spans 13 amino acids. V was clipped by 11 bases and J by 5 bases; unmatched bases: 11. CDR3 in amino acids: CAGQSLARETQYF. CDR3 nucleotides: TGTGCCGGCCAATCACTAGCGCGGGAGACCCAGTACTTC.

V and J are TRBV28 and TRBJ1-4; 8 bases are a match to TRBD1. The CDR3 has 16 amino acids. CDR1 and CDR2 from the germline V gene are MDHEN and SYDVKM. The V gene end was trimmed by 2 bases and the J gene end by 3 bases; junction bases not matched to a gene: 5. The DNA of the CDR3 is TGTGCCAGCAGTTTAAGCTCGACAGGGGCTAATGAAAAACTGTTTTTT. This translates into CASSLSSTGANEKLFF.

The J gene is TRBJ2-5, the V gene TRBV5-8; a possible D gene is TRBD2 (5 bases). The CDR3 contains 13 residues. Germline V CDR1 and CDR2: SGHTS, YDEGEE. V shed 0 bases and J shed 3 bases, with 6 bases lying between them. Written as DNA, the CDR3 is TGTGCCAGCAGCTTGGACGGGAAAGAGACCCAGTACTTC. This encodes CASSLDGKETQYF.

CDR3 sequence (DNA): TGTGCCTGGACCCCCGGGGGACAGTACAATCAGCCCCAGCATTTT. Amino acids: CAWTPGGQYNQPQHF. J is TRBJ1-5 and V is TRBV30, with 7 bases that match TRBD1. Germline CDR1 GTSNPN, CDR2 SVGIG (reference sequence). The CDR3 runs to 15 residues. After removal of 4 bases from V and 3 bases from J, the junction contained 9 bases not matched to a gene.

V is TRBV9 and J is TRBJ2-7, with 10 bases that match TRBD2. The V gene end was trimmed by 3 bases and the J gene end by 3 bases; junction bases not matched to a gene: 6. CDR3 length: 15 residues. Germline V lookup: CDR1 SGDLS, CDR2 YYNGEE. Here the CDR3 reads CASSGWASGSYEQYF. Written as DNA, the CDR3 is TGTGCCAGCAGCGGGTGGGCTAGCGGGAGCTACGAGCAGTACTTC.

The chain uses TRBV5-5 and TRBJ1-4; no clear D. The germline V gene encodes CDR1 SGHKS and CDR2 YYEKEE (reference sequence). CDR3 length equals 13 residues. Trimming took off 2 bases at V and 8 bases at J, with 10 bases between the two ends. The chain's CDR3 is CASSFPSTEKLFF. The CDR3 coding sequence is TGTGCCAGCAGCTTTCCCTCGACAGAAAAACTGTTTTTT.

Here the CDR3 reads CARSLGQGGNYEQYF. CDR3 nucleotides: TGTGCCAGAAGCTTAGGGCAGGGAGGGAACTACGAGCAGTACTTC. The chain is built from TRBV5-3 and TRBJ2-7; 7 bases map to TRBD2. TRBV5-3 is flagged as an ORF with uncertain function. The CDR3 is made up of 15 amino acids. V trimming: 2 bases; J trimming: 3 bases; junction bases outside the gene matches: 8.

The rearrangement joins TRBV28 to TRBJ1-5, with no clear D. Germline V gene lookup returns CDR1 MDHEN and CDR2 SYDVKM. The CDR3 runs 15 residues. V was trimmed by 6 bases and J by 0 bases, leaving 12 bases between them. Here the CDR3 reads CASRRTANSNQPQHF. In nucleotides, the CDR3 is TGTGCCAGCAGGCGTACTGCAAATAGCAATCAGCCCCAGCATTTT.

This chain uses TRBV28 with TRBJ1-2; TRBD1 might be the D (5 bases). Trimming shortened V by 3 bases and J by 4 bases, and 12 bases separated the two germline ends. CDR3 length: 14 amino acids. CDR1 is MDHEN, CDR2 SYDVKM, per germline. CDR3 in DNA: TGTGCCAGCAGTTTTTCCACGGGGGTCTATGGCTACACCTTC. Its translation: CASSFSTGVYGYTF.

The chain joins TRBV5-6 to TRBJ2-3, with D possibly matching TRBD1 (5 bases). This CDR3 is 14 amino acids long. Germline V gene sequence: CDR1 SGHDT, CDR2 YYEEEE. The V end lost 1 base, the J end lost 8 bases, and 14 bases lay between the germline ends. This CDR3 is CASSLRPDMGTQYF. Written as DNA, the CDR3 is TGTGCCAGCAGCTTGAGACCGGACATGGGTACGCAGTATTTT.

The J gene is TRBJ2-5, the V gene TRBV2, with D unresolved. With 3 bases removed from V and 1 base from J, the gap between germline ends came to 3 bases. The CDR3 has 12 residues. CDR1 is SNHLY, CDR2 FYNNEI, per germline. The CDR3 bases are TGTGCCAGCAGTGACAGCCAAGAGACCCAGTACTTC. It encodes CASSDSQETQYF.

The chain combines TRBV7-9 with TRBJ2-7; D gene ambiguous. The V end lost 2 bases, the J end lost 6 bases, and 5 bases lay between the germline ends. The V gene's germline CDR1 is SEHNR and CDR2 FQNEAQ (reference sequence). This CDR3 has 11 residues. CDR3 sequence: CASSLLVEQYF. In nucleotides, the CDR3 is TGTGCCAGCAGCTTACTCGTCGAGCAGTACTTC.

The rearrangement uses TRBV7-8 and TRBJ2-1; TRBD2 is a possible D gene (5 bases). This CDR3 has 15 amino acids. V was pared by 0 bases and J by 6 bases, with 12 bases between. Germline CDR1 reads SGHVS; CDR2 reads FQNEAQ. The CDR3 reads CASSLASGSPNEQFF. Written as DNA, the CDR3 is TGTGCCAGCAGCTTAGCGAGTGGGAGCCCCAATGAGCAGTTCTTC.

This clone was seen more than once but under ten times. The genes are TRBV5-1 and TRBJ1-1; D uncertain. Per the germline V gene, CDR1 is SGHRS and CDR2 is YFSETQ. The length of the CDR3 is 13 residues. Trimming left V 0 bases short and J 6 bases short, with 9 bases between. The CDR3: CASSLVGVAEAFF. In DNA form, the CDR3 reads TGCGCCAGCAGCTTGGTCGGGGTCGCTGAAGCTTTCTTT. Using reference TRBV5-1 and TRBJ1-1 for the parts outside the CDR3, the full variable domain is KAGVTQTPRYLIKTRGQQVTLSCSPISGHRSVSWYQQTPGQGLQFLFEYFSETQRNKGNFPGRFSGRQFSNSRSEMNVSTLELGDSALYLCASSLVGVAEAFFGQGTRLTVV.

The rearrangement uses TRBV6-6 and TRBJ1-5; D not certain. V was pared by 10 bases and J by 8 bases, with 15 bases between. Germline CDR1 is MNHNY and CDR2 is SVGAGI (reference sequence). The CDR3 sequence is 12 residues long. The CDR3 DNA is TGTGCCACGGACGGGGAGGGAGAGCCCCAGCATTTT. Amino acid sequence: CATDGEGEPQHF.

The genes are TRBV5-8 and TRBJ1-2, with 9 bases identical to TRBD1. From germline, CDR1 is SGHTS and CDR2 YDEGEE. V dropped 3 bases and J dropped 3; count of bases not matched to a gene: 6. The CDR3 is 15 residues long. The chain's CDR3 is CASSSGQGLYYGYTF. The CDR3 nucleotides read TGTGCCAGCAGCTCGGGACAGGGACTTTACTATGGCTACACCTTC.

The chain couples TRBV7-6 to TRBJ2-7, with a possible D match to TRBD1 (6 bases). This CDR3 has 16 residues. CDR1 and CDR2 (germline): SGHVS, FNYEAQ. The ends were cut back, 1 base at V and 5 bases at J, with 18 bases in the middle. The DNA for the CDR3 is TGTGCCAGCAGCTTAGAGTCGCAGGGGAGTAAAAACGAGCAGTACTTC. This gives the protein CASSLESQGSKNEQYF.

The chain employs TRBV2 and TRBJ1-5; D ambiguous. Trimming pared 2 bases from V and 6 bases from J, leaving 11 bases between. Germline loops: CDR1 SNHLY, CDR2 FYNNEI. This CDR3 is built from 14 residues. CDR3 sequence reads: CASSEISVAQPQHF. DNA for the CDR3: TGTGCCAGCAGTGAAATCTCTGTAGCTCAGCCCCAGCATTTT.